These 10 T cell receptor beta chains were sequenced from one sample in a study of T cell repertoires in cytomegalovirus infection. Antigens of these TCRs are unknown. Using its own MiXCR run on the reads, TCRdb lists one record per CDR3 protein. The sample consists of roughly 920,000 distinct CDR3 sequences, around 30% of them appearing once. The material sequenced was cultured CD8+ T cells from PBMCs, taken from culture after CMV antigen stimulation. The receptors originated from a human donor in good health (CMV status not recorded). Some clones in this sample may be carry-over from other donors' samples.

J is TRBJ1-2 and V is TRBV7-6; D is unclear. Germline V lookup: CDR1 SGHVS, CDR2 FNYEAQ. CDR3 size: 18 residues. V shed 5 bases and J shed 8 bases, with 30 bases lying between them. The CDR3 DNA reads as TGTGCCAGCAGCCCTAGTGGGCACCCCTACCGCCTGGGTTCGGGCTACACCTTC. This translates into CASSPSGHPYRLGSGYTF. The variable domain in full, completed from reference TRBV7-6 and TRBJ1-2, reads GAGVSQSPRYKVTKRGQDVALRCDPISGHVSLYWYRQALGQGPEFLTYFNYEAQQDKSGLPNDRFSAERPEGSISTLTIQRTEQRDSAMYRCASSPSGHPYRLGSGYTFGSGTRLTVV.

CDR3 protein: CASILGRGRINEKLFF. The DNA for the CDR3 is TGTGCCAGCATCCTAGGAAGGGGTCGTATTAATGAAAAACTGTTTTTT. The chain has TRBV28 and TRBJ1-4; maybe TRBD1 (5 bases). The CDR3 spans 16 residues. Trimming cost V 7 bases and J 4 bases, with 19 bases left between them. Germline values: CDR1 MDHEN, CDR2 SYDVKM. Full variable domain (remainder filled in from reference TRBV28 and TRBJ1-4): DVKVTQSSRYLVKRTGEKVFLECVQDMDHENMFWYRQDPGLGLRLIYFSYDVKMKEKGDIPEGYSVSREKKERFSLILESASTNQTSMYLCASILGRGRINEKLFFGSGTQLSVL.

This clonotype was seen at least ten times. The chain couples TRBV12-3 or TRBV12-4 to TRBJ2-3; tentative D call: TRBD2 (6 bases). V was trimmed by 5 bases and J by 4 bases, leaving 16 bases between them. This CDR3 has 15 residues. CDR3 region: CASSPWDFSPDTQYF. As DNA, the CDR3 is TGTGCCAGCAGTCCCTGGGACTTTAGCCCAGATACGCAGTATTTT.

The chain links TRBV4-1 to TRBJ2-7; D ambiguous. V gave up 1 base and J gave up 3 bases, with 10 bases separating them. Germline CDR1 is MGHRA and CDR2 is YSYEKL. This CDR3 spans 14 amino acids. The CDR3, as DNA: TGCGCCAGCAGCCAAGGTCTGGGGAACTACGAGCAGTACGTC. The encoded protein is CASSQGLGNYEQYV.

The sample holds a few counts of this clonotype. This chain links TRBV7-9 with TRBJ2-7; D possibly matches TRBD1 or TRBD2 (7 bases each). Germline CDR1 is SEHNR and CDR2 is FQNEAQ (reference sequence). The CDR3 covers 17 residues. V shed 4 bases and J shed 7 bases, with 26 bases lying between them. The CDR3 protein is CASSSSRGGDSRDEQYF. CDR3 bases: TGTGCCAGCAGCTCCAGCAGGGGGGGGGACTCCAGGGATGAGCAGTACTTC. Full variable domain (remainder filled in from reference TRBV7-9 and TRBJ2-7): DTGVSQNPRHKITKRGQNVTFRCDPISEHNRLYWYRQTLGQGPEFLTYFQNEAQLEKSRLLSDRFSAERPKGSFSTLEIQRTEQGDSAMYLCASSSSRGGDSRDEQYFGPGTRLTVT.

The chain is built from TRBV7-9 and TRBJ2-1, with a tentative D call TRBD2 (6 bases). The CDR3 spans 16 residues. Trimming took 3 bases from V and 0 from J, leaving 12 bases between them. The germline V gene encodes CDR1 SEHNR and CDR2 FQNEAQ (reference sequence). CDR3 in DNA: TGTGCCAGCAGCTTGTGGTTAGCGGACTCCTACAATGAGCAGTTCTTC. Protein sequence: CASSLWLADSYNEQFF.

This clonotype was detected only a few times. This chain links TRBV6-2 or TRBV6-3 with TRBJ2-1; D call uncertain. V lost 0 bases and J 2 bases, leaving 11 bases between the germline ends. The germline CDR1 and CDR2 sequences are MNHEY and SVGEGT. This CDR3 region has 16 residues. The CDR3 DNA sequence: TGTGCCAGCAGTTACTCGGTGGGCCCCCCCTACAATGAGCAGTTCTTC. Protein sequence: CASSYSVGPPYNEQFF.

The J gene is TRBJ2-7, the V gene TRBV6-6, with D perhaps TRBD1 or TRBD2 (5 bases each). CDR1 is MNHNY and CDR2 is SVGAGI in the germline V gene (reference sequence). Trimming removed 5 bases at V and 2 bases at J, with 19 bases between. The CDR3 contains 16 residues. CDR3: CASSDRRGAPTYEQYF. CDR3 sequence (DNA): TGTGCCAGCAGTGATCGGAGAGGGGCCCCTACCTACGAGCAGTACTTC.

The chain couples TRBV19 to TRBJ2-1; TRBD2 matches 10 bases. The CDR3 totals 14 residues. Germline assignment: CDR1 LNHDA and CDR2 SQIVND (reference sequence). The J segment lost 3 bases and the V segment lost 9 bases, leaving 5 bases of the junction unmatched. CDR3 amino acids: CASNLAGVYNEQFF. In nucleotides, the CDR3 is TGTGCCAGCAACCTAGCGGGGGTCTACAATGAGCAGTTCTTC.

Only a few counts were recorded for this clonotype. The rearrangement uses TRBV27 and TRBJ2-1, with 9 positions matching TRBD1. The CDR3 extends over 17 amino acids. Germline loops: CDR1 MNHEY, CDR2 SMNVEV (reference sequence). Trimming cost V 1 base and J 7 bases; bases outside gene matches: 11. The CDR3 DNA reads as TGTGCCAGCAGTTTATTGGTCGGGACAGGGCTGGGTAATGAGCAGTTCTTC. The encoded protein is CASSLLVGTGLGNEQFF.